The 10 T cell receptor beta chains below come from one sample, sequenced in a study of circulating and synovial CD4+ cells in juvenile arthritis. TCRdb's table, derived via immunoSEQ multiplex PCR, lists solely in-frame clones and lacks some. The sample shows about 14,000 clones, approximately 83% of them seen only once. Sequencing was performed on CD4+ T cells from synovial fluid. Receptors were obtained from a human patient with juvenile idiopathic arthritis. Some clones in this sample may be carry-over from other donors' samples.

The V gene is TRBV20-1, the J gene TRBJ2-5, with D perhaps TRBD2 (6 bases). The DNA end is more similar to TRBJ2-7, so the J call may be wrong. Per the germline V gene, CDR1 is DFQATT and CDR2 is SNEGSKA (reference sequence). The CDR3 extends over 11 amino acids. CDR3 sequence reads: CSFGGAYEQYF. CDR3 DNA sequence: TGCAGTTTCGGCGGGGCCTACGAGCAGTACTTC.

This chain links TRBV14 with TRBJ1-1; D is uncertain. Germline CDR1 and CDR2: SGHDN and FVKESK. The CDR3 runs 13 residues. Trimming removed 4 bases at V and 5 bases at J, with 11 bases between. CDR3 in DNA: TGTGCCAGCAGCCCGAGGGTTTTTACTGAAGCTTTCTTT. Translation gives CASSPRVFTEAFF.

This chain uses TRBV7-8 with TRBJ1-2, with 9 bases matching TRBD1. Looked up from germline, CDR1 is SGHVS and CDR2 is FQNEAQ. The J segment lost 7 bases and the V segment lost 2 bases, leaving 5 bases of the junction unmatched. The CDR3 runs to 14 residues. This CDR3 is CASSLTGQGSGYTF. The CDR3 DNA reads TGTGCCAGCAGCTTAACGGGACAGGGAAGTGGCTACACCTTC.

CDR3 DNA: TGCGCCAGCAGCCAAGATAGAACGGGGAAGAACACTGAAGCTTTCTTT. Residues: CASSQDRTGKNTEAFF. J is TRBJ1-1 and V is TRBV4-1; D is unclear. The germline V gene encodes CDR1 MGHRA and CDR2 YSYEKL. The CDR3 length is 16 residues. Trimming took 0 bases from V and 1 from J, leaving 12 bases between them.

The chain combines TRBV5-4 with TRBJ2-7, with D possibly matching TRBD1 (6 bases). Trimming took off 4 bases at V and 2 bases at J, with 13 bases between the two ends. The CDR3 is 14 residues long. The germline gives CDR1 SGHNT, CDR2 YYREEE (reference sequence). The chain's CDR3 is CASSLRQDPYEQYF. As DNA, the CDR3 is TGTGCCAGCAGCCTCAGACAGGACCCCTACGAGCAGTACTTC.

Notes on this clone: A read error may produce the germline difference seen at one junction end. This chain connects TRBV4-2 to TRBJ2-1, with D tentatively TRBD1 (6 bases). The CDR3 is made up of 16 amino acids. Germline V gives CDR1 LGHNA, CDR2 YNFKEQ. The CDR3 here is CASSQDRDNVGSGKVF. CDR3 sequence (DNA): TGTGCCAGCAGCCAAGATCGGGACAATGTAGGGTCAGGGAAGGTCTTC.

This clone has a single count. The V and J genes are TRBV11-2 and TRBJ1-2; TRBD1 is a possible D gene (6 bases). The V and J ends lost 3 bases and 4 bases respectively, with 9 bases between them. Germline lookup yields CDR1 SGHAT and CDR2 FQNNGV. CDR3 length equals 13 residues. The DNA of the CDR3 is TGTGCCAGCAGCTTCGACAGGATCTATGGCTACACCTTC. This encodes CASSFDRIYGYTF.

The rearrangement links TRBV14 to TRBJ1-1; weak D call: TRBD1 (5 bases). Germline assignment: CDR1 SGHDN and CDR2 FVKESK. The V end lost 0 bases, the J end lost 2 bases, and 13 bases lay between the germline ends. The CDR3 contains 16 residues. The CDR3 loop reads CASSQDWNTGNTEAFF. CDR3 nucleotides: TGTGCCAGCAGCCAAGATTGGAATACAGGAAACACTGAAGCTTTCTTT.

This clone was recorded once. The gene calls are TRBV7-9 and TRBJ2-1; 9 positions agree with TRBD2. The CDR3 length is 16 residues. CDR1 SEHNR and CDR2 FQNEAQ come from the germline V gene (reference sequence). After removal of 5 bases from V and 4 bases from J, the junction contained 9 bases not matched to a gene. The CDR3 protein is CASSLPSREGYNEQFF. For the CDR3, the DNA is TGTGCCAGCAGCCTTCCTTCGCGGGAGGGGTACAATGAGCAGTTCTTC.

This chain links TRBV4-1 with TRBJ1-4; 7 nucleotides agree with TRBD1. The CDR3 runs 14 residues. With 7 bases clipped from V and 4 bases from J, the junction kept 6 bases outside the gene matches. The germline V gene has CDR1 MGHRA and CDR2 YSYEKL. CDR3 sequence: CASTETGLNEKLFF. Written as DNA, the CDR3 is TGCGCCAGCACTGAGACAGGGCTTAATGAAAAACTGTTTTTT.